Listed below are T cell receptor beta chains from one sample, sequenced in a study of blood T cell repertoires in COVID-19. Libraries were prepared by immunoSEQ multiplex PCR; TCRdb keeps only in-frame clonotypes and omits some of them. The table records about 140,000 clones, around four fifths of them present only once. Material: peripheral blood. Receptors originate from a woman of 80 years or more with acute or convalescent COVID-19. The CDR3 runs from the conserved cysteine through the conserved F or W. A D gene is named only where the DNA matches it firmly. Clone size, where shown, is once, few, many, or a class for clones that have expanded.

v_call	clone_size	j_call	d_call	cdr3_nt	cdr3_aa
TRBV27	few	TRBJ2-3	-	TGTGCCAGCAGTTCCGGGGGGCCGGTTGATACGCAGTATTTT	CASSSGGPVDTQYF
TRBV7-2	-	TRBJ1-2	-	TGTGCCAGCAGCTTAGGGGGGGGCAGGGCAGGCTATGGCTACACCTTC	CASSLGGGRAGYGYTF
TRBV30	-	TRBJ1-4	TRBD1	TGTGCCTGGAGTGTTGGGGGACAGGGCGGAAAGAAACTGTTTTTT	CAWSVGGQGGKKLFF
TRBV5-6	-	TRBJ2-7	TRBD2	TGTGCCAGCACCCCTACTATTCTGCGCGGGGGGGGCTACGAGCAGTACTTC	CASTPTILRGGGYEQYF
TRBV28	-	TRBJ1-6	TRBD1	TGTGCCAGCAGTTTAGACAGGGCGAATTCACCCCTCCACTTT	CASSLDRANSPLHF
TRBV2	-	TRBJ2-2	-	TGTGCCAGCAGCCCCAACCGGGCCGGGGAGCTGTTTTTT	CASSPNRAGELFF
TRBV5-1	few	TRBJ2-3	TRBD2	TGCGCCAGCAGCTGGCCCCTACTAGCGGGAAGCACAGATACGCAGTATTTT	CASSWPLLAGSTDTQYF
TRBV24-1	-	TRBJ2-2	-	TGTGCCACTGACACGAACACCGGGGAGCTGTTTTTT	CATDTNTGELFF
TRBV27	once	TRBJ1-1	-	TGTGCCAGCGGGCAGTTTGGTATGACTGAAGCTTTCTTT	CASGQFGMTEAFF
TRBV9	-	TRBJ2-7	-	TGTGCCAGCAGCGTAGCTCCCCAGATGTACGAGCAGTACTTC	CASSVAPQMYEQYF
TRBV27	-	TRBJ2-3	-	TGTGCCAGCAGTCTATCCTGGCCGGGAGTGGGCACAGATACGCAGTATTTT	CASSLSWPGVGTDTQYF
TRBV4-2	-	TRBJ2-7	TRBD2	TGTGCCAGCAGCCGGACTAGCGGGGGATACGAGCAGTACTTC	CASSRTSGGYEQYF
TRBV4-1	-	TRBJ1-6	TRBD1	TGCGCCAGCAGCCAAGAAGGGACAGGGGGCGACTCACCCCTCCACTTT	CASSQEGTGGDSPLHF
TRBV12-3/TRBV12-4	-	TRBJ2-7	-	TGTGCCAGCAGTTCCGGGGGATACGAGCAGTACTTC	CASSSGGYEQYF
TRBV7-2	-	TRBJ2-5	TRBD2	TGTGCCAGCAGACCTCGCCGGACTAGCGGGGCACCAGAGACCCAGTACTTC	CASRPRRTSGAPETQYF
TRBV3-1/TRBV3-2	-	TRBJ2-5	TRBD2	TGTGCCAGCGCTCGGGGAGGGGAGACCCAGTACTTC	CASARGGETQYF
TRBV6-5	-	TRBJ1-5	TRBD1	TGTGCCAGTGCGGACAGGGGGTTTAGCAATCAGCCCCAGCATTTT	CASADRGFSNQPQHF
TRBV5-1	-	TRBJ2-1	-	TGCGCCAGCAGCTTGGGACTAGTCAATGAGCAGTTCTTC	CASSLGLVNEQFF
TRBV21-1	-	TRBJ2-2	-	TGTGCCAGCAGAAGCTACAGGGCCCTCCAAGACGGGGAGCTGTTTTTT	CASRSYRALQDGELFF
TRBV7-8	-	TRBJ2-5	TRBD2	TGTGCCAGCAGACCTCTAGCGGGGGGGCCAGGGACCCAGTACTTC	CASRPLAGGPGTQYF
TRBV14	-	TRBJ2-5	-	TGTGCCAGCAGCCCAAGATTACTCTCGTTCCCTCAAGAGACCCAGTACTTC	CASSPRLLSFPQETQYF
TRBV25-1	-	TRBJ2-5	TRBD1	TGTGCCAGCGGCGACAGGGGGCTAGAGACCCAGTACTTC	CASGDRGLETQYF
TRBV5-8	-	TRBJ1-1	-	TGTGCCAGCACTCCCAAGCGGGAAAGTCTCGGGAACACTGAAGCTTTCTTT	CASTPKRESLGNTEAFF
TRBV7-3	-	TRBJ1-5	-	TGTGCCAGCAGGCCTCCGGGGGACAGCAATCAGCCCCAGCATTTT	CASRPPGDSNQPQHF
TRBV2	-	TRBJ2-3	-	TGTGCCAGCAAGGCCGTGGGAGTCCGTACGCAGTATTTT	CASKAVGVRTQYF
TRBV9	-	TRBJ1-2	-	TGTGCCAGCAGCGTAGGCGACACGAACTATGGCTACACCTTC	CASSVGDTNYGYTF
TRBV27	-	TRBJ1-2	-	TGTGCCAGCAGCAGCGACAGGCGGAGCTATGGCTACACCTTC	CASSSDRRSYGYTF
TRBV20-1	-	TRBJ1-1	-	TGCAGCATACAGGGGAACACTGAAGCTTTCTTT	CSIQGNTEAFF
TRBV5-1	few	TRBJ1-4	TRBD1	TGCGCCAGCAGCGGGGACAGGAGAGGGCTGTTTTTT	CASSGDRRGLFF
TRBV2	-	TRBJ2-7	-	TGTGCCAGCAGTGACAGGTTTTACCACTACGAGCAGTACTTC	CASSDRFYHYEQYF
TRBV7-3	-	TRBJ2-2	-	TGTGCCAGCAGCTTACAGGGGAACACCGGGGAGCTGTTTTTT	CASSLQGNTGELFF
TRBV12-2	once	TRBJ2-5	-	TGTGCAAGTCGCCCCACTAAGGTTACCTTCCAAGAGACCCAGTACTTC	CASRPTKVTFQETQYF
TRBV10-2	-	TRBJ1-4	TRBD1	TGCGCCAGCAGGGCTAGGACAGGGCGCGGTGAAAAACTGTTTTTT	CASRARTGRGEKLFF
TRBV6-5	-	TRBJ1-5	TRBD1	TGTGCCAGCAAAGGGACAGGGATTGAGCAGCCCCAGCATTTT	CASKGTGIEQPQHF
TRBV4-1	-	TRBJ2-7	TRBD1	TGCGCCAGCAGCCGACAGACAGGGTTCTACGAGCAGTACTTC	CASSRQTGFYEQYF
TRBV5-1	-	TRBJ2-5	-	TGCGCCAGCAGCTTGGGGAGCCAAGAGACCCAGTACTTC	CASSLGSQETQYF
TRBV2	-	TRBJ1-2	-	TGTGCCAGCAACCCAGGGCTCTATGGCTACACCTTC	CASNPGLYGYTF
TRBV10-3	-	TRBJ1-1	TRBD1	TGTGCCGGCCGAGACAGGGCTGTGGACACTGAAGCTTTCTTT	CAGRDRAVDTEAFF
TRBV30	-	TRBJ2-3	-	TGTGCCTGGGGGACTGACGGTTCTCATACGCAGTATTTT	CAWGTDGSHTQYF
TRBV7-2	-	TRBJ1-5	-	TGTGCCAGCAGCCCTGGGACACTTAGCAATCAGCCCCAGCATTTT	CASSPGTLSNQPQHF
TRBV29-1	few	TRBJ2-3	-	TGCAGCGTTGACCGTTCTAGCCTAAGAGGCACAGATACGCAGTATTTT	CSVDRSSLRGTDTQYF
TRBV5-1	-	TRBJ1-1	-	TGCGCCAGCAGCCAACAGGGTGGGACTGAAGCTTTCTTT	CASSQQGGTEAFF
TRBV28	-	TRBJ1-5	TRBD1	TGTGCCAGCAGACCAGGGGGCGGGCAGCCCCAGCATTTT	CASRPGGGQPQHF
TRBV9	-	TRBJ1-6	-	TGTGCCAGCAGCGTTCTAGGCGATTCACCCCTCCACTTT	CASSVLGDSPLHF
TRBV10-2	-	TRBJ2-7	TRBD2	TGCGCCACCTCACTAGCGGGGGCCTACGAGCAGTACTTC	CATSLAGAYEQYF
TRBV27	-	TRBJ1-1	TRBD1	TGTGCCAGCAGTTTATTGACCCCGACAGGGCTTAGATACATGAACACTGAAGCTTTCTTT	CASSLLTPTGLRYMNTEAFF
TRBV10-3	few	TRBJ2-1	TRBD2	TGTGCCATCAATTCTATAGCGGGAGGGGACTACAATGAGCAGTTCTTC	CAINSIAGGDYNEQFF
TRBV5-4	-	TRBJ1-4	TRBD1	TGTGCCAGCAGCTTGGAGTTACAGGGGAATGAAAAACTGTTTTTT	CASSLELQGNEKLFF
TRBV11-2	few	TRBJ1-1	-	TGTGCCAGCACCTCCCAGACAGGCTACACTGAAGCTTTCTTT	CASTSQTGYTEAFF
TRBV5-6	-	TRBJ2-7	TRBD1	TGTGCCAGCAGCGGGAAAGGGGGCAGGTACGAGCAGTACTTC	CASSGKGGRYEQYF
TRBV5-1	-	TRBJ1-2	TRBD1	TGCGCCAGCAGCTTGACCACAGGGGTTTATGGCTACACCTTC	CASSLTTGVYGYTF
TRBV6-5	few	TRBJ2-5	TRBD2	TGTGCCAGCCGCGGACTAGCGGGAGTTGAGACCCAGTACTTC	CASRGLAGVETQYF
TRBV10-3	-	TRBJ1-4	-	TGTGCCATCAGTGAGTTGGGGAGTGAAAAACTGTTTTTT	CAISELGSEKLFF
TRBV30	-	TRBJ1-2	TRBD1	TGTGCCTGGAGTGTGACAGGGGAGGGTGGCTACACCTTC	CAWSVTGEGGYTF
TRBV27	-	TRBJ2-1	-	TGTGCCAGCAGTTATGGCGGGATTTCCTACAATGAGCAGTTCTTC	CASSYGGISYNEQFF
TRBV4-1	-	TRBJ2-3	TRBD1	TGCGCCAGCAGCCCCCGACAGGGAATAGATACGCAGTATTTT	CASSPRQGIDTQYF
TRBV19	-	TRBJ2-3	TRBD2	TGTGCCACTTCGGGAGGGCGAGGAGATACGCAGTATTTT	CATSGGRGDTQYF